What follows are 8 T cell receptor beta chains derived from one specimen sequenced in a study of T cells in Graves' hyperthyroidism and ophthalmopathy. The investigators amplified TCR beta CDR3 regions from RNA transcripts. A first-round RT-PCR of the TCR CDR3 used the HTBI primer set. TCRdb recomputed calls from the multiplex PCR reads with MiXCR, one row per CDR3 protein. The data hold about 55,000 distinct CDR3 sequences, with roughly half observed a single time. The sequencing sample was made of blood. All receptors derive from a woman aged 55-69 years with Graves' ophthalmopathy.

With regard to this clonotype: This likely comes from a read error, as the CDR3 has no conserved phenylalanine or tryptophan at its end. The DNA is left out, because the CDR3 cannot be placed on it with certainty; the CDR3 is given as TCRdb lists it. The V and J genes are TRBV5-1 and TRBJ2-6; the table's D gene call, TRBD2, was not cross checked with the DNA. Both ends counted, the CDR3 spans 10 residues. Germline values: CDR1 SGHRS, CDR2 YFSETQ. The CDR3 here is CASSLPGLAG.

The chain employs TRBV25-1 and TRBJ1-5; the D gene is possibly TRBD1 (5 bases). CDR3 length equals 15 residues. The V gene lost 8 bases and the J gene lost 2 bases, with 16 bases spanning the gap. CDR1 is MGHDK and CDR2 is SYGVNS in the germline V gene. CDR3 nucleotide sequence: TGTGCCAGCCTGGTAGGGGTGAGTGGCAATCAGCCCCAGCATTTT. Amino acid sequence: CASLVGVSGNQPQHF.

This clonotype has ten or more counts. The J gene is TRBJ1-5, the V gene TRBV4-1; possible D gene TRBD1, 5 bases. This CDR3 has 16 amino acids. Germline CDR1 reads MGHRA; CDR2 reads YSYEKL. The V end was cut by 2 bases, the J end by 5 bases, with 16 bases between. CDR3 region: CASSQYNNLGDQPQHF. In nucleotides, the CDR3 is TGCGCCAGCAGCCAATATAATAACCTGGGGGATCAGCCCCAGCATTTT.

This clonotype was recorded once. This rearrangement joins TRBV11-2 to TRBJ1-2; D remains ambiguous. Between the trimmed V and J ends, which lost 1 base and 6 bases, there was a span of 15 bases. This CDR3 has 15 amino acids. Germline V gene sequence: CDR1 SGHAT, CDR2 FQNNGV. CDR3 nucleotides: TGTGCCAGCAGCTTAGGGACTAGCGGGAGAAATGGCTACACCTTC. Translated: CASSLGTSGRNGYTF.

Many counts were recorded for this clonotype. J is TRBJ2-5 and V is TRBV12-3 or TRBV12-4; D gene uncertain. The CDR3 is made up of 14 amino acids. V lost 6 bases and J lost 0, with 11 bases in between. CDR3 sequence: CASRPSYHQETQYF. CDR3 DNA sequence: TGTGCCAGCAGGCCATCGTACCACCAAGAGACCCAGTACTTC.

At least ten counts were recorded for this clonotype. CDR3 region: CASSKGSFSGVYNEQFF. CDR3 bases: TGTGCCAGTAGTAAGGGCAGTTTCTCAGGGGTATACAATGAGCAGTTCTTC. The V call is TRBV19, the J call TRBJ2-1; D might be TRBD1 (6 bases). The germline V gene encodes CDR1 LNHDA and CDR2 SQIVND (reference sequence). CDR3 length equals 17 residues. V was cut by 4 bases and J by 4 bases, with 20 bases left in between. Looking up the rest from reference TRBV19 and TRBJ2-1 gives the full variable domain: DGGITQSPKYLFRKEGQNVTLSCEQNLNHDAMYWYRQDPGQGLRLIYYSQIVNDFQKGDIAEGYSVSREKKESFPLTVTSAQKNPTAFYLCASSKGSFSGVYNEQFFGPGTRLTVL.

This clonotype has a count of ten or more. The CDR3 nucleotides are TGCAGTGCTAGGAGGAGGATCCTTGGAAACACCATATATTTT. Protein sequence: CSARRRILGNTIYF. The rearrangement uses TRBV20-1 and TRBJ1-3; D uncertain. Trimming cost V 3 bases and J 3 bases, with 12 bases left between them. The CDR3 is made up of 14 amino acids. Germline lookup yields CDR1 DFQATT and CDR2 SNEGSKA (reference sequence).

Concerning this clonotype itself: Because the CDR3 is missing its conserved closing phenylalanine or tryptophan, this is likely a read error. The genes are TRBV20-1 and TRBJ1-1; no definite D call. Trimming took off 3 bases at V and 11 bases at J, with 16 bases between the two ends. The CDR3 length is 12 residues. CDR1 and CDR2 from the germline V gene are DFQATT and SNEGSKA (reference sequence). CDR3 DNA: TGCAGTGCTAGTCCTCGAGGCTACGAGGCTTTCTCC. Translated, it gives CSASPRGYEAFS.